Described below is a single T cell receptor beta chain sequence and its context. Within the sample, other DNA sequences also encode this same CDR3. The data were obtained in a study of blood T cell repertoires in COVID-19. Study overall: Acute and convalescent COVID-19 samples came from the United States, Italy and Spain. T cells, B-cell-depleted T cells, or PBMCs provided the cDNA or gDNA that served as material.

In the study's own analysis: Reference gene primer amplification in the assay estimated nucleated cell counts. This table comes from immunoSEQ multiplex PCR, and its TCRdb copy is limited to in-frame clones, with some not included. The V and J calls and clone size are taken from that table; D and trimming were inferred from the DNA. Among about 170,000 clones, less than 85% were seen once, and the ten largest hold about 10%. The CDR3 loop spans 15 amino acids. V dropped 2 bases and J dropped 1; count of bases not matched to a gene: 0. Per germline, CDR1 SGHRS and CDR2 YFSETQ. This clonotype was sampled from a woman older than 75 with active or convalescent COVID-19. What was sequenced was peripheral blood. The V and J genes are TRBV5-1 and TRBJ2-1, with 10 bases lining up with TRBD2. The CDR3 spells CASSFSGGSYNEQFF. CDR3 in DNA: TGCGCCAGCAGCTTTAGCGGGGGGTCCTACAATGAGCAGTTCTTC.